Listed below are T cell receptor beta chains from one sample, sequenced in a study of blood T cell repertoires in COVID-19. The table came from immunoSEQ multiplex PCR; TCRdb's copy has only in-frame clones and leaves some out. The data hold more than 70,000 clones, with around nine tenths observed a single time. Sequencing was done on a sample of peripheral blood. Receptors originate from a woman between 18 and 30 years old with acute or convalescent COVID-19. Each CDR3 is given with its conserved first and last residue. The D gene is left open where the match is weak. Not every row has a clone size; where given, it reads once, few, many or a size class.

>NA|TRBV9|TRBJ1-1|NA
TGTGCCAGCAGCGGGAGGCGGGGGGAAGCTTTCTTT
CASSGRRGEAFF
>NA|TRBV12-3/TRBV12-4|TRBJ1-4|NA
TGTGCCAGCAGGGGGCGTCGGGAAAAACTGTTTTTT
CASRGRREKLFF
>NA|TRBV5-4|TRBJ2-6|TRBD1
TGTGCCAGCAGCCCGGACAGGGCCGGGGCCAACGTCCTGACTTTC
CASSPDRAGANVLTF
>NA|TRBV10-2|TRBJ1-5|NA
TGCGCCAGCAGTGAGTGGGGCGTGCCCCAGCATTTT
CASSEWGVPQHF
>NA|TRBV18|TRBJ2-1|NA
TGTGCCAGCTCACCACGTCAACAGCATAATGAGCAGTTCTTC
CASSPRQQHNEQFF
>NA|TRBV12-5|TRBJ1-5|TRBD1
TGTGCTAGTGGTCATTCAGGGGGTAGCAATCAGCCCCAGCATTTT
CASGHSGGSNQPQHF
>NA|TRBV7-2|TRBJ2-7|TRBD1
TGTGCCAGCAGCTTGGGACAGGGTGCCTACGAGCAGTACTTC
CASSLGQGAYEQYF
>NA|TRBV18|TRBJ1-1|TRBD1
TGTGCCAGCTCCCCGACAGGGGGTAACACTGAAGCTTTCTTT
CASSPTGGNTEAFF
>once|TRBV2|TRBJ1-5|NA
TGTGCCAGCAGCGGAGTGAGGGACGGAGGGCTCCCCCAGCATTTT
CASSGVRDGGLPQHF
>NA|TRBV7-6|TRBJ2-6|TRBD1
TGTGCCAGCAGCCCTCGGACAGGGGGTACCTCTGGGGCCAACGTCCTGACTTTC
CASSPRTGGTSGANVLTF
>NA|TRBV6-5|TRBJ1-1|NA
TGTGCCAGCACAAGGGGCGCGAACACTGAAGCTTTCTTT
CASTRGANTEAFF
>NA|TRBV18|TRBJ2-7|NA
TGTGCCAGCTCCCTCCAGGTCAAGTACGAGCAGTACTTC
CASSLQVKYEQYF
>NA|TRBV28|TRBJ1-2|TRBD1
TGTGCCAGCAGTTTTACCCGGACAGGGGGAATTGGCTACACCTTC
CASSFTRTGGIGYTF
>NA|TRBV4-1|TRBJ1-2|TRBD1
TGCGCCAGCAGCCAAGAAAGAATAGGACAGGGATATGGCTACACCTTC
CASSQERIGQGYGYTF
>NA|TRBV5-1|TRBJ2-5|TRBD2
TGCGCCAGCAGCTTGCTGGGCGGGGGACTCCAAGAGACCCAGTACTTC
CASSLLGGGLQETQYF
>NA|TRBV28|TRBJ1-4|NA
TGTGCCAGCAGTGCACAGGCCGAAAAACTGTTTTTT
CASSAQAEKLFF
>NA|TRBV28|TRBJ2-1|TRBD1
TGTGCCAGCAGACCGACCCCAACAGGGGGCAGGTTCTTC
CASRPTPTGGRFF
>NA|TRBV30|TRBJ1-4|NA
TGTGCCTGGAATGGACAGACACTTAATGAAAAACTGTTTTTT
CAWNGQTLNEKLFF
>NA|TRBV24-1|TRBJ2-1|TRBD2
TGTGCCACCAGTGATTCTAGCGGGGGACAGTTGCGGCAGTTCTTC
CATSDSSGGQLRQFF
>NA|TRBV19|TRBJ2-3|NA
TGTGCCAGTAGTACCGCGGGAATAGATACGCAGTATTTT
CASSTAGIDTQYF
>NA|TRBV20-1|TRBJ1-5|TRBD1
TGCAGTGCTAGTCAGGGGGGTCAGCCCCAGCATTTT
CSASQGGQPQHF
>NA|TRBV19|TRBJ1-1|NA
TGTGCCAGTAGTCAACTGGGGGGGTACCCTGAAGCTTTCTTT
CASSQLGGYPEAFF
>NA|TRBV11-2|TRBJ2-7|NA
TGTGCCAGCAGCTTAGATCCTCCAGTGACCTACGAGCAGTACTTC
CASSLDPPVTYEQYF
>once|TRBV19|TRBJ2-3|TRBD1
TGTGCCAGTAGTCGGCAGGGGGCAAGCACAGATACGCAGTATTTT
CASSRQGASTDTQYF
>NA|TRBV20-1|TRBJ1-4|NA
TGCAGTGCTAGTGTATCGGGATTTGAAAAACTGTTTTTT
CSASVSGFEKLFF
>NA|TRBV6-1|TRBJ2-1|TRBD2
TGTGCCAGCAGTGACATGAGACTAGCGGGAGGGAGTGAGCAGTTCTTC
CASSDMRLAGGSEQFF
>NA|TRBV5-1|TRBJ2-3|NA
TGCGCCAGCAGCCAGAGACAGGGCACAGATACGCAGTATTTT
CASSQRQGTDTQYF